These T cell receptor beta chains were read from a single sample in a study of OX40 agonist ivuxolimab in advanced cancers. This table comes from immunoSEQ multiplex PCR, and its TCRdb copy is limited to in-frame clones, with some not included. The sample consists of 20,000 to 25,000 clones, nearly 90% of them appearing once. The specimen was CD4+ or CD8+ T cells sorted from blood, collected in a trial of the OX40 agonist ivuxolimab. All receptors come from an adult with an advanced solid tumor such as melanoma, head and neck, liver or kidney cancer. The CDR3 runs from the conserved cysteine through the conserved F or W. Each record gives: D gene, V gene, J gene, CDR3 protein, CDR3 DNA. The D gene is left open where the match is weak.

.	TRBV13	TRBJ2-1	CASSLGGNEQFF	TGTGCCAGCAGCTTGGGGGGCAATGAGCAGTTCTTC
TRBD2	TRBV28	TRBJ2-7	CASSLPSLAVRNEQYF	TGTGCCAGCAGTTTACCCTCACTAGCGGTAAGAAACGAGCAGTACTTC
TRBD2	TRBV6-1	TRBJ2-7	CASSPGLAFYEQYF	TGTGCCAGCAGTCCGGGACTAGCGTTCTACGAGCAGTACTTC
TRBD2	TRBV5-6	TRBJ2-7	CASSLGGGTNYEQYF	TGTGCCAGCAGCTTGGGTGGTGGGACTAACTACGAGCAGTACTTC
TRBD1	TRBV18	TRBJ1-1	CASSTMTGRNTEAFF	TGTGCCAGCTCAACTATGACAGGGAGGAACACTGAAGCTTTCTTT
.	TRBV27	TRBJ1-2	CASSLGRSYGYTF	TGTGCCAGCAGTTTAGGACGGAGCTATGGCTACACCTTC
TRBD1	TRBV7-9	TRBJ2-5	CASSLGQGAKETQYF	TGTGCCAGCAGCTTAGGACAGGGGGCGAAAGAGACCCAGTACTTC
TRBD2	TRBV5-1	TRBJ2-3	CASSFNGLVITDTQYF	TGCGCCAGCAGCTTCAACGGACTAGTGATCACAGATACGCAGTATTTT
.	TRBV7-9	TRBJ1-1	CASSYGSTEAFF	TGTGCCAGCAGCTATGGGAGTACTGAAGCTTTCTTT
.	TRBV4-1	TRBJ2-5	CASSQDFRGTQYF	TGCGCCAGCAGCCAAGATTTCCGGGGGACCCAGTACTTC
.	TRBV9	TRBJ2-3	CASSVDTGVPTDTQYF	TGTGCCAGCAGCGTAGACACGGGAGTACCCACAGATACGCAGTATTTT